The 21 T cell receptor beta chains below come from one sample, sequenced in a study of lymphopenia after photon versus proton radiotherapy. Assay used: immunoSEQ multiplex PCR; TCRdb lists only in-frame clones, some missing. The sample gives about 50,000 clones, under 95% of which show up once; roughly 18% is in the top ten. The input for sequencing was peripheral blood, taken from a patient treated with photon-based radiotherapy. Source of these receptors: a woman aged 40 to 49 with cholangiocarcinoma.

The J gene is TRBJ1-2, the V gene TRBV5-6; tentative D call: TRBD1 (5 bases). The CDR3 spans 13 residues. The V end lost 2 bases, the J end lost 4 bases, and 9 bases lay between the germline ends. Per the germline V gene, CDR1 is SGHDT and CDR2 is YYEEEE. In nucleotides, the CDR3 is TGTGCCAGCAGCTTAACGGGGACCTATGGCTACACCTTC. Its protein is CASSLTGTYGYTF. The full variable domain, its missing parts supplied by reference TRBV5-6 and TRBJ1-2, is DAGVTQSPTHLIKTRGQQVTLRCSPKSGHDTVSWYQQALGQGPQFIFQYYEEEERQRGNFPDRFSGHQFPNYSSELNVNALLLGDSALYLCASSLTGTYGYTFGSGTRLTVV.

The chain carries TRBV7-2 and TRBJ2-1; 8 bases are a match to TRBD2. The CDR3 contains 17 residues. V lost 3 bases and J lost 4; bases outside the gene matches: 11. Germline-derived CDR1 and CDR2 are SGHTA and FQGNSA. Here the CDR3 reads CASSLLGVSGAYNEQFF. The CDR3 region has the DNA TGTGCCAGCAGCTTGCTAGGGGTTAGCGGGGCTTACAATGAGCAGTTCTTC.

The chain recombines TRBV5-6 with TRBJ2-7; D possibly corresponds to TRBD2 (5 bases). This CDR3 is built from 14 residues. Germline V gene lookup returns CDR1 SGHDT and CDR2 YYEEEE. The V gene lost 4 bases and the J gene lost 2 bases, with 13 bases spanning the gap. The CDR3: CASSPSDGAYEQYF. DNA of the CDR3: TGTGCCAGCAGCCCGAGCGACGGGGCCTACGAGCAGTACTTC.

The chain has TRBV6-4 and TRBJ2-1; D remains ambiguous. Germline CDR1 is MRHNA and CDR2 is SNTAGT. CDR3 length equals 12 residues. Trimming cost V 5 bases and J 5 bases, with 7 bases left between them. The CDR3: CASSSLNNEQFF. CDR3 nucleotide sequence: TGTGCCAGCAGTTCCTTAAACAATGAGCAGTTCTTC.

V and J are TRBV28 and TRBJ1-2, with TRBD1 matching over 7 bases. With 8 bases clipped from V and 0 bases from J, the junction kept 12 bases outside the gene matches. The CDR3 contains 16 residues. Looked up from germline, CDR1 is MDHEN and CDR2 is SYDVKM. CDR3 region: CASQSEWGQSNYGYTF. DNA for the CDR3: TGTGCCAGCCAATCGGAGTGGGGACAGTCTAACTATGGCTACACCTTC.

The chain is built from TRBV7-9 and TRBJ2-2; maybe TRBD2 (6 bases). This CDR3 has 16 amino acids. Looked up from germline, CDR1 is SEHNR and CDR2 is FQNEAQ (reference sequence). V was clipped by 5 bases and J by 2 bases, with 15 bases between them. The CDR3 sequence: CASSPPGLINTGELFF. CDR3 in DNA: TGTGCCAGCAGCCCGCCGGGACTTATAAACACCGGGGAGCTGTTTTTT.

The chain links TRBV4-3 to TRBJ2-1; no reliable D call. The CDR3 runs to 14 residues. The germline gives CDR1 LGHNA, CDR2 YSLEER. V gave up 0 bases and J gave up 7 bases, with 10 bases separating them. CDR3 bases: TGCGCCAGCAGCCAAGAGACGAGGAGAAATGAGCAGTTCTTC. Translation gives CASSQETRRNEQFF.

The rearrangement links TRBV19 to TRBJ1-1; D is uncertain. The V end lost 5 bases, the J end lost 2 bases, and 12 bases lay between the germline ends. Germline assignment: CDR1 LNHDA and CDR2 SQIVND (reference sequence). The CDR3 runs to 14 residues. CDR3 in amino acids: CASSFDPDNTEAFF. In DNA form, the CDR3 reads TGTGCCAGTAGTTTCGACCCGGATAACACTGAAGCTTTCTTT.

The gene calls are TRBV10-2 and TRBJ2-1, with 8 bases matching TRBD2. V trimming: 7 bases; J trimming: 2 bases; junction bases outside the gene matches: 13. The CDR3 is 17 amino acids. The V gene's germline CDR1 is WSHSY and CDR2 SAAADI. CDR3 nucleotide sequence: TGCGCCAGCAACCAAGGGAGGGCGGGGGGAACCTACAATGAGCAGTTCTTC. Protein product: CASNQGRAGGTYNEQFF.

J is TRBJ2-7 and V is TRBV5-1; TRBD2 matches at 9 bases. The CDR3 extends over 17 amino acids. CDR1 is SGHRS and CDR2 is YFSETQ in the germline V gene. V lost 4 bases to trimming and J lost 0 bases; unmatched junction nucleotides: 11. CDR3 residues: CASSDPRPSGTSYEQYF. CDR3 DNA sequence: TGCGCCAGCAGCGATCCGCGGCCTAGCGGGACCTCCTACGAGCAGTACTTC.

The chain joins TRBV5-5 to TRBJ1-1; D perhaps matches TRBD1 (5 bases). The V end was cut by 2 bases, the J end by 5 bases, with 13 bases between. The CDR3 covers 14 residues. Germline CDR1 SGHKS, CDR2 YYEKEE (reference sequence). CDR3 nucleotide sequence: TGTGCCAGCAGCTTTGGGGCGGGGAGAACTGAAGCTTTCTTT. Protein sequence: CASSFGAGRTEAFF.

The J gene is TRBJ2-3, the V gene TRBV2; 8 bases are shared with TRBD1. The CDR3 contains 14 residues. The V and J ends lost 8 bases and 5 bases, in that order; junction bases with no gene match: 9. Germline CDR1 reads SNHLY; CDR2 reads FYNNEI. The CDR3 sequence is CASADRGPQDTQYF. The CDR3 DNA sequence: TGTGCCAGCGCAGACAGGGGCCCTCAAGATACGCAGTATTTT. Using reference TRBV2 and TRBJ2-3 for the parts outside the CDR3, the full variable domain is EPEVTQTPSHQVTQMGQEVILRCVPISNHLYFYWYRQILGQKVEFLVSFYNNEISEKSEIFDDQFSVERPDGSNFTLKIRSTKLEDSAMYFCASADRGPQDTQYFGPGTRLTVL.

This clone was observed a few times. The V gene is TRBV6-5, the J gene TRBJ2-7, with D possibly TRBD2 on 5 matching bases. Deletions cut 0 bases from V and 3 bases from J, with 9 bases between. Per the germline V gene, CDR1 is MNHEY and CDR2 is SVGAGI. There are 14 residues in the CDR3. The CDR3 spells CASSYSDGDYEQYF. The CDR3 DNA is TGTGCCAGCAGTTACTCAGACGGGGACTACGAGCAGTACTTC.

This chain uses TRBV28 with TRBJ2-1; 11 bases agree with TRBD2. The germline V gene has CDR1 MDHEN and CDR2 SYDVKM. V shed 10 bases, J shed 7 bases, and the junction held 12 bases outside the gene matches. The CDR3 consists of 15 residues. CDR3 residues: CATTFIAGGPNEQFF. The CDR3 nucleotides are TGTGCCACGACATTTATAGCGGGAGGGCCTAATGAGCAGTTCTTC. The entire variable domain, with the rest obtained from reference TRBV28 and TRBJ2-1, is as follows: DVKVTQSSRYLVKRTGEKVFLECVQDMDHENMFWYRQDPGLGLRLIYFSYDVKMKEKGDIPEGYSVSREKKERFSLILESASTNQTSMYLCATTFIAGGPNEQFFGPGTRLTVL.

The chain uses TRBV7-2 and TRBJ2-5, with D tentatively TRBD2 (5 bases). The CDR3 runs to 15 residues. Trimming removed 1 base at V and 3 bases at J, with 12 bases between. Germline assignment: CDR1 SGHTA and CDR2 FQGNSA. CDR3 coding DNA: TGTGCCAGCAGCTTAGAACCGGGATCCAAAGAGACCCAGTACTTC. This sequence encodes CASSLEPGSKETQYF.

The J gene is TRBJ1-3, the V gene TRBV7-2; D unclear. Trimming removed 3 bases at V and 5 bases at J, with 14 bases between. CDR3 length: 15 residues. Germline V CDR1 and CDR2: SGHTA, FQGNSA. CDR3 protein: CASSFPTVSRNTIYF. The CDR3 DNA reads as TGTGCCAGCAGCTTTCCGACGGTGAGCCGAAACACCATATATTTT.

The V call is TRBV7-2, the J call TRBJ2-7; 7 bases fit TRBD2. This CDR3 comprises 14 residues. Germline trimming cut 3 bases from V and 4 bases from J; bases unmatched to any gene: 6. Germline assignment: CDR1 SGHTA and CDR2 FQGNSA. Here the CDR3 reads CASSLSGGSYEQYF. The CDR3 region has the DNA TGTGCCAGCAGCTTGTCCGGGGGGAGTTACGAGCAGTACTTC.

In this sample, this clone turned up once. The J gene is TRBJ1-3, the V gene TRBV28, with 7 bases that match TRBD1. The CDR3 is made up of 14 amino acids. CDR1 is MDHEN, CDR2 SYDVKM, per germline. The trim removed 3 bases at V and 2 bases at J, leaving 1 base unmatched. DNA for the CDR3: TGTGCCAGCAGTTTTGACAGGGCTGGAAACACCATATATTTT. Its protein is CASSFDRAGNTIYF.

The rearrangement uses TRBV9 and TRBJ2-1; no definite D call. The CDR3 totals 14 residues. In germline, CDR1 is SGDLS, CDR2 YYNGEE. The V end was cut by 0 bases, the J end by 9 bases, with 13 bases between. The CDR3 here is CASSVETDWGEQFF. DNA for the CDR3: TGTGCCAGCAGCGTAGAAACGGATTGGGGTGAGCAGTTCTTC.

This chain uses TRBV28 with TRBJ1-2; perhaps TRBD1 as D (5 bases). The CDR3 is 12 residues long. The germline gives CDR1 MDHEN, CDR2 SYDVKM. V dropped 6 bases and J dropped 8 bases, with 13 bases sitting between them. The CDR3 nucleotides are TGTGCCAGCAGCAAGTACAGGAGAGGCTACACCTTC. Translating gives CASSKYRRGYTF.

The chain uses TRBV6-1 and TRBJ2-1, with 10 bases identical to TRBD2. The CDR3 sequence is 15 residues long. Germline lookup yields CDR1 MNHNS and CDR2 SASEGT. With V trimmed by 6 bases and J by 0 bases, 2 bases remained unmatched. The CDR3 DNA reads TGTGCCAGCAGGGGGACTAGCGCCTCCTACAATGAGCAGTTCTTC. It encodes CASRGTSASYNEQFF.